This T cell receptor beta chain was profiled in a study of T cell repertoires in cytomegalovirus infection. Study-wide background: HLA-C-restricted CMV epitopes, recently identified, and well-studied HLA-B-restricted ones were used by the study.

Germline assignment: CDR1 SEHNR and CDR2 FQNEAQ (reference sequence). Trimming removed 5 bases from V and 4 bases from J; junction bases left unmatched: 12. The CDR3 contains 17 residues. TCRdb processed the reads anew with MiXCR; each CDR3 protein has one entry. The table lists approximately 910,000 distinct CDR3 sequences, about a third of them singletons, with about an eighth in the top ten. This clonotype was detected only a few times. Its antigen is as yet unknown. The TCR originated in a human donor in good health (CMV status not recorded). Some clones in this sample may be carry-over from other donors' samples. This sample comprised cultured CD8+ T cells from PBMCs, obtained from culture after CMV antigen stimulation. The chain joins TRBV7-9 to TRBJ1-3; 9 bases agree with TRBD1. The CDR3 DNA reads TGTGCCAGCAGCCCCCGGGACAGGGTCAAGGAGGGAAACACCATATATTTT. It codes for CASSPRDRVKEGNTIYF. The full variable domain, its missing parts supplied by reference TRBV7-9 and TRBJ1-3, is DTGVSQNPRHKITKRGQNVTFRCDPISEHNRLYWYRQTLGQGPEFLTYFQNEAQLEKSRLLSDRFSAERPKGSFSTLEIQRTEQGDSAMYLCASSPRDRVKEGNTIYFGEGSWLTVV.